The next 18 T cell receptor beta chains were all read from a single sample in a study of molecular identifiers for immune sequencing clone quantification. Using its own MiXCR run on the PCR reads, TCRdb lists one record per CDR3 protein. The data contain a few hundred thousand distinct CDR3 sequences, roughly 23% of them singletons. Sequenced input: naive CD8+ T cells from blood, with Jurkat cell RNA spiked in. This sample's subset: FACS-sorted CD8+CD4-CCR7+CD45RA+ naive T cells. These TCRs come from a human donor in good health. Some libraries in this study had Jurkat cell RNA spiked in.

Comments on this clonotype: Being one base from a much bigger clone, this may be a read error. CDR3 nucleotide sequence: TGTGCCAGCAGCCATGGACTAGCGGGAGTCCGCGAGGCCCAGTACTTC. Protein: CASSHGLAGVREAQYF. The rearrangement links TRBV7-9 to TRBJ2-5, with 13 bases matching TRBD2. The J segment lost 9 bases and the V segment lost 5 bases, leaving 12 bases of the junction unmatched. Looked up from germline, CDR1 is SEHNR and CDR2 is FQNEAQ (reference sequence). CDR3 size: 16 residues.

CDR3 sequence: CASSLEQSGGDEQYF. In nucleotides, the CDR3 is TGTGCCAGCAGCTTGGAGCAGTCAGGGGGCGACGAGCAGTACTTC. The chain employs TRBV5-6 and TRBJ2-7, with 8 bases aligning to TRBD1. Unmatched junction bases numbered 7, after V lost 0 bases and J lost 5 bases. The CDR3 runs 15 residues. CDR1 and CDR2 from the germline V gene are SGHDT and YYEEEE.

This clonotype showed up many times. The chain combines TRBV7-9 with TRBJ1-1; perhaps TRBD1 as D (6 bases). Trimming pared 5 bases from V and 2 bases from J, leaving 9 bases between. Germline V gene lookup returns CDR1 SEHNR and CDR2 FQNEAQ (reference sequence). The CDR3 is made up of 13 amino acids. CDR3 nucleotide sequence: TGTGCCAGCAGCCAGACAGGAAACACTGAAGCTTTCTTT. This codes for CASSQTGNTEAFF.

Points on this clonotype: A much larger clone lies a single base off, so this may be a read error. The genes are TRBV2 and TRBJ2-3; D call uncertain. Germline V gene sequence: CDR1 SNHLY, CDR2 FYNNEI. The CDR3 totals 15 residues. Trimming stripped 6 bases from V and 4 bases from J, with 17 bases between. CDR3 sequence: CASSESPTTPDTQYF. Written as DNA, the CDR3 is TGTGCCAGCAGCGAGTCCCCGACGACTCCAGATACGCAGTATTTT.

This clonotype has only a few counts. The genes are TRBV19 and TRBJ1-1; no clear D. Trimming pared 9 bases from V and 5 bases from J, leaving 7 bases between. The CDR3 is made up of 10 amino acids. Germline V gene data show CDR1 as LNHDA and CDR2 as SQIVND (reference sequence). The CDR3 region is CASWETEAFF. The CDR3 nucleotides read TGTGCCAGCTGGGAGACTGAAGCTTTCTTT.

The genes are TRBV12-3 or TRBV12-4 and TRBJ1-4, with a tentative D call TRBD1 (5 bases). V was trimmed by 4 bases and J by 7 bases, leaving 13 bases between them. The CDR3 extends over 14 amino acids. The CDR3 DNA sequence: TGTGCCAGCAGTTCCATGGAGGGACCTGAAAAACTGTTTTTT. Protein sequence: CASSSMEGPEKLFF.

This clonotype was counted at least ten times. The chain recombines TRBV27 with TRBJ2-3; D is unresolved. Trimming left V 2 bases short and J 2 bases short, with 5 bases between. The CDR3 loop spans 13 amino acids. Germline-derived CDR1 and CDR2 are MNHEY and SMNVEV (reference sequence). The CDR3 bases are TGTGCCAGCAGTTTACAGGACACAGATACGCAGTATTTT. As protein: CASSLQDTDTQYF.

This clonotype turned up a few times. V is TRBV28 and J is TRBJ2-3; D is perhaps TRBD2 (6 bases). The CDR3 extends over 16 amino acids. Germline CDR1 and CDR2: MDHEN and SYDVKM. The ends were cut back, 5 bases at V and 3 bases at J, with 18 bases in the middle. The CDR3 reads CASSGGREIGTDTQYF. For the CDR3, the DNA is TGTGCCAGCAGTGGGGGACGGGAGATTGGGACAGATACGCAGTATTTT.

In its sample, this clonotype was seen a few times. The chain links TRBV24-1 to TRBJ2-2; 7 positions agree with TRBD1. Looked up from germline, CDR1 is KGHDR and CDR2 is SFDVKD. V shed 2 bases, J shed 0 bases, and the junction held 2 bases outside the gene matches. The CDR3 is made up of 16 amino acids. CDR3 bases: TGTGCCACCAGTGATTCGACAGGGACGAACACCGGGGAGCTGTTTTTT. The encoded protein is CATSDSTGTNTGELFF.

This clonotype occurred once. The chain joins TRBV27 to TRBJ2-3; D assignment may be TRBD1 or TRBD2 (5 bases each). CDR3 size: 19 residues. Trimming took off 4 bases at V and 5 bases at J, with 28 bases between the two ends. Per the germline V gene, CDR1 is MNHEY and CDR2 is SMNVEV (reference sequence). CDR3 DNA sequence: TGTGCCAGCAGTTCGACCACAACCAGGGTTAGCGTAGTAGGAGATACGCAGTATTTT. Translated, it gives CASSSTTTRVSVVGDTQYF.

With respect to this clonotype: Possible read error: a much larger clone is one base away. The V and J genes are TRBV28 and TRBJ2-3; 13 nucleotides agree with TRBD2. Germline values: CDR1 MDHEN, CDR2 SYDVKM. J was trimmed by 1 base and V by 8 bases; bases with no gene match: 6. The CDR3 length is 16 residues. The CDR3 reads CASRTSGGSGTDTQYF. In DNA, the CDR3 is TGTGCCAGCCGGACTAGCGGGGGATCTGGCACAGATACGCAGTATTTT.

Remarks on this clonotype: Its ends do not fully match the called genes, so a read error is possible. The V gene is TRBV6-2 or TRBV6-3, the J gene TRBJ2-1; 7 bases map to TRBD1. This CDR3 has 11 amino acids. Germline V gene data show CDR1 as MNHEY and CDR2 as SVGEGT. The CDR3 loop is CASSKGTDELF. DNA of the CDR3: TGTGCCAGCAGTAAGGGGACAGATGAGCTCTTC.

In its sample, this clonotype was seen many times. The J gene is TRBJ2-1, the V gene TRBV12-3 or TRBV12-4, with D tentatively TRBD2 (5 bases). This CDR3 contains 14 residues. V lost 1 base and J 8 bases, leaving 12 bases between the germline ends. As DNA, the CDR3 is TGTGCCAGCAGTTTAGGGACTTCAATCCATGAGCAGTTCTTC. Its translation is CASSLGTSIHEQFF.

CDR3 sequence (DNA): TGTGCCAGCAGTTACTCGGCTCGGGGCACTGAAGCTTTCTTT. It encodes CASSYSARGTEAFF. The chain combines TRBV6-2 or TRBV6-3 with TRBJ1-1; D is unresolved. Between the trimmed V and J ends, which lost 0 bases and 4 bases, there was a span of 9 bases. Germline values: CDR1 MNHEY, CDR2 SVGEGT. The CDR3 contains 14 residues.

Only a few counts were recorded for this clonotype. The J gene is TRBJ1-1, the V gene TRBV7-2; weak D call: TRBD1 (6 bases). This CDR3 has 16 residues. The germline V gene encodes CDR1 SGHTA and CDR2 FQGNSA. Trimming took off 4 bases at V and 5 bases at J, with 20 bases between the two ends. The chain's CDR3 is CASSSPGGRLGTEAFF. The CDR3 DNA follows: TGTGCCAGCAGCTCACCCGGGGGGCGCTTAGGTACTGAAGCTTTCTTT.

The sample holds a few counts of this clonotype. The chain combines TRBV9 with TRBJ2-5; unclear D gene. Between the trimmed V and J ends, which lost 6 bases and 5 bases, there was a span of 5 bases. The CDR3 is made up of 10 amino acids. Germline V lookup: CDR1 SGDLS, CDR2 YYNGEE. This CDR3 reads CASNTETQYF. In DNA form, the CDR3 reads TGTGCCAGCAACACCGAGACCCAGTACTTC.

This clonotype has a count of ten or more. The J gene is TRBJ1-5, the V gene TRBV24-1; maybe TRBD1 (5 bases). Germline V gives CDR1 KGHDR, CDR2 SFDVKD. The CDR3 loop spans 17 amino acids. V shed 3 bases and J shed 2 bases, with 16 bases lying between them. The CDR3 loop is CATSDPAQGDGNQPQHF. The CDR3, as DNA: TGTGCCACCAGTGATCCCGCCCAAGGGGATGGCAATCAGCCCCAGCATTTT.

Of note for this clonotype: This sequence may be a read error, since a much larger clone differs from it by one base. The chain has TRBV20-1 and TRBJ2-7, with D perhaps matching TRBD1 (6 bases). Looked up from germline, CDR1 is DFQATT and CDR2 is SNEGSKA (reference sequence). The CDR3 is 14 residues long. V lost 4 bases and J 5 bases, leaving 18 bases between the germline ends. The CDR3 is CSAKFGQGSHEQYF. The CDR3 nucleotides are TGCAGTGCTAAGTTTGGGCAGGGGAGTCACGAGCAGTACTTC.